The next 28 T cell receptor beta chains were all read from a single sample in a study of beta chain features in type 1 diabetes. The sequenced template was cDNA made from the entire isolated RNA. Data came from immunoSEQ multiplex PCR; TCRdb stores just in-frame clones and leaves some out. The profile shows under 300,000 clones, 8% of them singletons. Sequencing was done on a sample of central memory CD4+ T cells from blood. These receptors came from a young woman in good health.

This chain joins TRBV2 and TRBJ1-6; possible D gene TRBD1, 6 bases. With 5 bases removed from V and 14 bases from J, the gap between germline ends came to 13 bases. This CDR3 is built from 12 residues. Germline CDR1 is SNHLY and CDR2 is FYNNEI. In nucleotides, the CDR3 is TGTGCCAGCAGTAGGACAGAAGAGGCCCTCCACTTT. As protein: CASSRTEEALHF. The full variable domain, with the rest looked up from reference TRBV2 and TRBJ1-6, is EPEVTQTPSHQVTQMGQEVILRCVPISNHLYFYWYRQILGQKVEFLVSFYNNEISEKSEIFDDQFSVERPDGSNFTLKIRSTKLEDSAMYFCASSRTEEALHFGNGTRLTVT.

The chain carries TRBV27 and TRBJ2-2; D not certain. V lost 5 bases, J lost 5 bases, and 15 bases lay in between. The V gene's germline CDR1 is MNHEY and CDR2 SMNVEV (reference sequence). The CDR3 runs 15 residues. CDR3 DNA: TGTGCCAGCAGTACGTTAGACGGTGGAACCGGGGAGCTGTTTTTT. This sequence encodes CASSTLDGGTGELFF.

This clone was seen only a few times. The genes are TRBV5-1 and TRBJ1-5; D is undetermined. V was trimmed by 1 base and J by 3 bases, leaving 8 bases between them. This CDR3 is built from 14 residues. Germline V gene data show CDR1 as SGHRS and CDR2 as YFSETQ. The DNA for the CDR3 is TGCGCCAGCAGCTTGAACAGTAACAATCAGCCCCAGCATTTT. Protein product: CASSLNSNNQPQHF.

This clone was seen at least ten times. The CDR3 bases are TGTGCCAGTAGTATTCAGAGGGGAAAACTGTTTTTT. Its translation is CASSIQRGKLFF. The genes are TRBV19 and TRBJ1-4, with D possibly TRBD1 on 5 matching bases. Trimming took off 3 bases at V and 10 bases at J, with 9 bases between the two ends. The length of the CDR3 is 12 residues. Germline V gene data show CDR1 as LNHDA and CDR2 as SQIVND (reference sequence).

This clone has only a few counts. In DNA form, the CDR3 reads TGTGCCAGCAGCTTTCAACAGGGGGTTTACAATGAGCAGTTCTTC. Protein product: CASSFQQGVYNEQFF. This chain links TRBV11-1 with TRBJ2-1, with 8 positions matching TRBD1. The CDR3 extends over 15 amino acids. Germline-derived CDR1 and CDR2 are SGHAT and FQDESV (reference sequence). With 3 bases clipped from V and 4 bases from J, the junction kept 5 bases outside the gene matches.

This chain joins TRBV7-3 and TRBJ2-2; 7 positions agree with TRBD1. This CDR3 has 16 amino acids. The V gene's germline CDR1 is SGHTA and CDR2 FQGTGA. V lost 5 bases to trimming and J lost 1 base; unmatched junction nucleotides: 7. The CDR3 is CASSRWGTENTGELFF. The DNA of the CDR3 is TGTGCCAGCAGCCGCTGGGGGACAGAGAACACCGGGGAGCTGTTTTTT.

This clone was observed a few times. The rearrangement joins TRBV30 to TRBJ1-2; 7 bases match TRBD1. The germline CDR1 and CDR2 sequences are GTSNPN and SVGIG (reference sequence). With 5 bases clipped from V and 5 bases from J, the junction kept 5 bases outside the gene matches. This CDR3 contains 12 residues. The CDR3 region has the DNA TGTGCCTGGTCCCGGGACAGTTATGGCTACACCTTC. Its translation: CAWSRDSYGYTF.

The chain carries TRBV5-1 and TRBJ2-3; 9 bases fit TRBD2. The germline CDR1 and CDR2 sequences are SGHRS and YFSETQ. The CDR3 consists of 16 residues. V lost 1 base, J lost 1 base, and 4 bases stayed unmatched. The CDR3 sequence is CASSLRVAGGTDTQYF. Written as DNA, the CDR3 is TGCGCCAGCAGCTTGAGGGTAGCGGGGGGCACAGATACGCAGTATTTT.

In DNA, the CDR3 is TGTGCCAGCCACAAGGAGGGTAGCACAGATACGCAGTATTTT. Its protein is CASHKEGSTDTQYF. This rearrangement joins TRBV5-4 to TRBJ2-3; TRBD2 is a possible D gene (6 bases). The V gene's germline CDR1 is SGHNT and CDR2 YYREEE (reference sequence). CDR3 size: 14 residues. Trimming took 7 bases from V and 0 from J, leaving 12 bases between them.

The chain uses TRBV5-1 and TRBJ2-7; TRBD1 is a possible D gene (6 bases). CDR1 is SGHRS, CDR2 YFSETQ, per germline. Trimming left V 0 bases short and J 5 bases short, with 15 bases between. There are 15 residues in the CDR3. The CDR3 reads CASSLAYRERDEQYF. CDR3 bases: TGCGCCAGCAGCTTGGCTTACAGGGAACGGGACGAGCAGTACTTC. Together with reference TRBV5-1 and TRBJ2-7, the CDR3 gives the full variable domain: KAGVTQTPRYLIKTRGQQVTLSCSPISGHRSVSWYQQTPGQGLQFLFEYFSETQRNKGNFPGRFSGRQFSNSRSEMNVSTLELGDSALYLCASSLAYRERDEQYFGPGTRLTVT.

This sequence joins TRBV11-2 and TRBJ2-3, with D hard to call. In germline, CDR1 is SGHAT, CDR2 FQNNGV. With 3 bases removed from V and 0 bases from J, the gap between germline ends came to 13 bases. CDR3 size: 16 residues. The CDR3 is CASSFGAHPSTDTQYF. As DNA, the CDR3 is TGTGCCAGCAGCTTTGGCGCTCACCCTAGCACAGATACGCAGTATTTT.

This clone occurred a few times. The rearrangement uses TRBV5-4 and TRBJ2-5; a weak D match, TRBD2 (7 bases). In germline, CDR1 is SGHNT, CDR2 YYREEE (reference sequence). CDR3 length: 14 residues. The V end lost 6 bases, the J end lost 5 bases, and 17 bases lay between the germline ends. CDR3 residues: CASNPSGGRETQYF. In nucleotides, the CDR3 is TGTGCCAGCAACCCCTCGGGGGGCCGCGAGACCCAGTACTTC.

The chain carries TRBV29-1 and TRBJ2-1; 9 bases map to TRBD1. With V trimmed by 6 bases and J by 0 bases, 3 bases remained unmatched. In germline, CDR1 is SQVTM, CDR2 ANQGSEA. The length of the CDR3 is 14 residues. The CDR3 DNA reads as TGCAGCGTGGACAGGGGCTCCTCCTACAATGAGCAGTTCTTC. Protein product: CSVDRGSSYNEQFF.

This clone appeared a few times. The rearrangement joins TRBV9 to TRBJ1-3; unclear D gene. V lost 3 bases to trimming and J lost 0 bases, with 7 bases between them. CDR3 length equals 14 residues. Per germline, CDR1 SGDLS and CDR2 YYNGEE. The CDR3 sequence is CASSASSSGNTIYF. The CDR3 DNA sequence: TGTGCCAGCAGCGCGAGCAGCTCTGGAAACACCATATATTTT.

This clone has just a few counts. The chain couples TRBV2 to TRBJ1-4, with D perhaps matching TRBD1 (6 bases). Germline lookup yields CDR1 SNHLY and CDR2 FYNNEI. The V end lost 3 bases, the J end lost 7 bases, and 9 bases lay between the germline ends. This CDR3 is 13 amino acids long. CDR3 coding DNA: TGTGCCAGCAGTGAGGACAGAGGTGAAAAACTGTTTTTT. The encoded protein is CASSEDRGEKLFF.

This clone was seen only a few times. V and J are TRBV28 and TRBJ1-6; D call uncertain. CDR3 length: 12 amino acids. With 6 bases removed from V and 3 bases from J, the gap between germline ends came to 3 bases. Looked up from germline, CDR1 is MDHEN and CDR2 is SYDVKM. CDR3 sequence reads: CASRDYNSPLHF. The CDR3 DNA is TGTGCCAGCAGGGACTATAATTCACCCCTCCACTTT.

There are many counts of this clone. The rearrangement joins TRBV2 to TRBJ2-2; D remains unclear. Trimming stripped 7 bases from V and 1 base from J, with 10 bases between. CDR3 length: 14 residues. Germline V gene data show CDR1 as SNHLY and CDR2 as FYNNEI. The CDR3 DNA reads as TGTGCCAGCAACCGAGGCAGGAACACCGGGGAGCTGTTTTTT. Protein sequence: CASNRGRNTGELFF. The full variable domain, with the rest looked up from reference TRBV2 and TRBJ2-2, is EPEVTQTPSHQVTQMGQEVILRCVPISNHLYFYWYRQILGQKVEFLVSFYNNEISEKSEIFDDQFSVERPDGSNFTLKIRSTKLEDSAMYFCASNRGRNTGELFFGEGSRLTVL.

The chain recombines TRBV5-1 with TRBJ1-5; perhaps TRBD1 as D (5 bases). CDR3 length: 18 residues. With 8 bases removed from V and 0 bases from J, the gap between germline ends came to 24 bases. Germline lookup yields CDR1 SGHRS and CDR2 YFSETQ. CDR3 bases: TGCGCCAGTCCCCCTGGGGCAGAAAAGTCTTATAGCAATCAGCCCCAGCATTTT. Amino acid sequence: CASPPGAEKSYSNQPQHF.

This clone was counted ten times or more. This CDR3 is also generated by other DNA sequences in the sample. The CDR3 here is CASSFSQNTEAFF. For the CDR3, the DNA is TGCGCCAGCAGCTTTTCGCAGAACACTGAAGCTTTCTTT. The rearrangement links TRBV5-1 to TRBJ1-1; D is undetermined. Trimming took 2 bases from V and 1 from J, leaving 6 bases between them. The CDR3 is 13 residues long. Per the germline V gene, CDR1 is SGHRS and CDR2 is YFSETQ. The complete variable domain, with remaining parts taken from reference TRBV5-1 and TRBJ1-1, reads KAGVTQTPRYLIKTRGQQVTLSCSPISGHRSVSWYQQTPGQGLQFLFEYFSETQRNKGNFPGRFSGRQFSNSRSEMNVSTLELGDSALYLCASSFSQNTEAFFGQGTRLTVV.

The chain combines TRBV5-1 with TRBJ2-2; D unclear. Germline-derived CDR1 and CDR2 are SGHRS and YFSETQ. V lost 2 bases to trimming and J lost 9 bases, with 8 bases between them. CDR3 length: 12 residues. Written as DNA, the CDR3 is TGCGCCAGCAGCTTCGCCTCGCGGGAGCTGTTTTTT. It translates to CASSFASRELFF.

The chain joins TRBV7-2 to TRBJ1-1, with 7 bases matching TRBD1. Trimming cost V 5 bases and J 4 bases; bases outside gene matches: 7. Germline CDR1 and CDR2: SGHTA and FQGNSA. The CDR3 extends over 14 amino acids. Written as DNA, the CDR3 is TGTGCCAGCAGCACCGACAGGGTGAGCACTGAAGCTTTCTTT. It yields the protein CASSTDRVSTEAFF.

This clone was observed a handful of times. V usage is TRBV30 and J usage is TRBJ2-2; 7 bases map to TRBD1. The V gene end was trimmed by 3 bases and the J gene end by 5 bases; junction bases not matched to a gene: 9. From germline, CDR1 is GTSNPN and CDR2 SVGIG (reference sequence). This CDR3 has 15 amino acids. CDR3 protein: CAWRGQLIRTGELFF. The DNA for the CDR3 is TGTGCCTGGAGGGGACAGCTGATTCGGACCGGGGAGCTGTTTTTT.

The V call is TRBV30, the J call TRBJ1-1, with TRBD1 as a possible D gene (6 bases). The CDR3 totals 13 residues. V was cut by 3 bases and J by 4 bases, with 12 bases left in between. Germline CDR1 and CDR2: GTSNPN and SVGIG (reference sequence). The CDR3 sequence is CAWSGQGGTEAFF. DNA for the CDR3: TGTGCCTGGAGCGGACAAGGGGGCACTGAAGCTTTCTTT. The full variable domain, with the rest looked up from reference TRBV30 and TRBJ1-1, is SQTIHQWPATLVQPVGSPLSLECTVEGTSNPNLYWYRQAAGRGLQLLFYSVGIGQISSEVPQNLSASRPQDRQFILSSKKLLLSDSGFYLCAWSGQGGTEAFFGQGTRLTVV.

This clone was detected only a few times. This chain links TRBV4-3 with TRBJ1-4; D perhaps matches TRBD1 (5 bases). This CDR3 spans 14 amino acids. Germline lookup yields CDR1 LGHNA and CDR2 YSLEER. Trimming took off 0 bases at V and 6 bases at J, with 8 bases between the two ends. CDR3 DNA: TGCGCCAGCAGCCAAGATGGGACGTATGAAAAACTGTTTTTT. Its protein is CASSQDGTYEKLFF.

J is TRBJ1-6 and V is TRBV4-1; D not certain. The CDR3 length is 13 residues. CDR1 and CDR2 (germline): MGHRA, YSYEKL. With 0 bases removed from V and 7 bases from J, the gap between germline ends came to 4 bases. CDR3 protein: CASSQEVNSPLHF. The CDR3 nucleotides are TGCGCCAGCAGCCAAGAAGTAAATTCACCCCTCCACTTT.

The V and J genes are TRBV6-5 and TRBJ1-2; 7 bases are a match to TRBD1. Germline values: CDR1 MNHEY, CDR2 SVGAGI. V lost 2 bases to trimming and J lost 5 bases; unmatched junction nucleotides: 2. The CDR3 totals 13 residues. CDR3 in DNA: TGTGCCAGCAGTTACGGGACAGTGTATGGCTACACCTTC. This translates into CASSYGTVYGYTF.

There are a few counts of this clone. The CDR3 bases are TGTGCCAGCAGCACCACGGGACTCGGATGTGGCTACACCTTC. It encodes CASSTTGLGCGYTF. The chain carries TRBV21-1 and TRBJ1-2. TRBV21-1 is a pseudogene segment. The CDR3 is 14 amino acids.

This rearrangement joins TRBV5-1 to TRBJ2-2, with D possibly TRBD2 on 5 matching bases. With 0 bases removed from V and 4 bases from J, the gap between germline ends came to 10 bases. The V gene's germline CDR1 is SGHRS and CDR2 YFSETQ. The CDR3 runs to 15 residues. CDR3 sequence: CASSLALEGTGELFF. Here the CDR3 DNA reads TGCGCCAGCAGCTTGGCCCTCGAGGGCACCGGGGAGCTGTTTTTT.